The 2 T cell receptor beta chains reported below all come from one sample, sequenced in a study of blood T cell repertoires in COVID-19 (dated by TCRdb to about 2020). The method was the immunoSEQ multiplex PCR assay. TCRdb obtained this table from immuneACCESS and retained in-frame rearrangements with V and J assigned. These tables miss some clones; where compared with another copy, unresolved V genes account for less than half of the shortfall, and the remainder is unexplained. The sample table shows more than 300,000 clones, and around 83% are seen once. About 1.2% of the sample belongs to the ten largest clones. Sequences were obtained from peripheral blood. The receptors here all came from a woman between 50 and 59 years old with acute or convalescent COVID-19.

V and J are TRBV6-5 and TRBJ2-5; 7 positions agree with TRBD1. Germline assignment: CDR1 MNHEY and CDR2 SVGAGI. J gave up 0 bases and V 8 bases, and 3 bases lay outside the gene matches. The CDR3 is made up of 13 amino acids. The CDR3 DNA reads TGTGCCAGCGGCAGGGGGAACCAAGAGACCCAGTACTTC. This translates into CASGRGNQETQYF.

This rearrangement joins TRBV6-6 to TRBJ1-5, with 7 bases fitting TRBD1. The ends lost 2 bases at V and 6 bases at J; junction bases unmatched: 1. In germline, CDR1 is MNHNY, CDR2 SVGAGI (reference sequence). The CDR3 length is 13 residues. The CDR3, as DNA: TGTGCCAGCAGTTACCAGGGGGGTCAGCCCCAGCATTTT. Protein sequence: CASSYQGGQPQHF.